The subject of this entry is one T cell receptor (beta chain). The antigen is unknown. This specimen belongs to a study of post-analysis software for immune sequencing data. Looking at the study overall: Courses of disease covered relapsing-remitting, secondary progressive and progressive-relapsing multiple sclerosis.

Study results and limitations: In multiple sclerosis, normalized Chao1 diversity was significantly below that of controls.

Tagging with unique molecular identifiers was a feature of the TCR beta cDNA libraries. From the PCR reads, TCRdb called clonotypes with MiXCR, one entry per CDR3 protein. The data contain 650,000 to 850,000 distinct CDR3 sequences, approximately 53% of them singletons. The sequenced sample was blood. This TCR was recovered from a girl between 10 and 17 years old with multiple sclerosis.

The CDR3 protein is CASSPQGAREKLFF. Here the CDR3 DNA reads TGTGCCAGCTCACCACAGGGGGCGAGGGAAAAACTGTTTTTT. V is TRBV18 and J is TRBJ1-4; 7 bases align to TRBD1. J lost 8 bases, V lost 1 base, and 4 bases had no gene match. Germline lookup yields CDR1 KGHSH and CDR2 LQKENI. The CDR3 extends over 14 amino acids.